The 27 T cell receptor beta chains listed next were all sequenced from one sample in a study of blood T cell repertoires in COVID-19. Assay used: immunoSEQ multiplex PCR; TCRdb lists only in-frame clones, some missing. The data show roughly 130,000 clones, roughly 90% seen once. The sequencing sample was made of peripheral blood. Receptors originate from a human donor with COVID-19, enrolled during active disease. The donor label of this sample is uncertain.

The rearrangement joins TRBV7-9 to TRBJ2-3, with a weak D call TRBD1 (7 bases). V was cut by 8 bases and J by 1 base, with 16 bases left in between. The CDR3 spans 15 residues. Germline V gene lookup returns CDR1 SEHNR and CDR2 FQNEAQ (reference sequence). DNA of the CDR3: TGTGCCAGCGGGGGGACAGCTTGGGGCACAGATACGCAGTATTTT. It translates to CASGGTAWGTDTQYF.

The V and J genes are TRBV24-1 and TRBJ1-2; perhaps TRBD1 as D (5 bases). The CDR3 is 13 amino acids. CDR1 and CDR2 from the germline V gene are KGHDR and SFDVKD. V was trimmed by 7 bases and J by 5 bases, leaving 13 bases between them. The CDR3 nucleotides read TGTGCCACCAGGGCAGGTGGGGGGTATGGCTACACCTTC. Amino acid sequence: CATRAGGGYGYTF.

V gene TRBV9 combines with J gene TRBJ2-2; no reliable D call. Germline values: CDR1 SGDLS, CDR2 YYNGEE. This CDR3 spans 15 amino acids. With 0 bases removed from V and 3 bases from J, the gap between germline ends came to 9 bases. The CDR3 loop is CASSVDQSDTGELFF. CDR3 sequence (DNA): TGTGCCAGCAGCGTAGATCAATCGGACACCGGGGAGCTGTTTTTT.

This clone appeared once. The J gene is TRBJ1-2, the V gene TRBV7-9; unclear D gene. Trimming cost V 10 bases and J 8 bases, with 14 bases left between them. This CDR3 contains 11 residues. Germline V gene data show CDR1 as SEHNR and CDR2 as FQNEAQ (reference sequence). This CDR3 is CATESSWGYTF. CDR3 coding DNA: TGTGCCACCGAATCAAGCTGGGGCTACACCTTC.

The rearrangement uses TRBV4-1 and TRBJ1-3, with 7 positions matching TRBD1. The germline V gene has CDR1 MGHRA and CDR2 YSYEKL. V lost 4 bases, J lost 2 bases, and 5 bases stayed unmatched. This CDR3 region has 15 residues. CDR3 protein: CASSRQGSTGNTIYF. The CDR3 nucleotides are TGCGCCAGCAGCCGACAGGGCTCAACTGGAAACACCATATATTTT.

The chain couples TRBV4-1 to TRBJ2-6, with 7 bases lining up with TRBD1. V gave up 4 bases and J gave up 2 bases; unmatched junction bases: 8. The CDR3 has 17 residues. Germline V gene lookup returns CDR1 MGHRA and CDR2 YSYEKL. In nucleotides, the CDR3 is TGCGCCAGCAGCCGGTCCCCCACAGGGGCTGGGGCCAACGTCCTGACTTTC. Translated: CASSRSPTGAGANVLTF.

The CDR3 sequence is CSASPGGDYNEQFF. The CDR3 DNA is TGCAGTGCTAGTCCCGGGGGGGATTACAATGAGCAGTTCTTC. The J gene is TRBJ2-1, the V gene TRBV20-1, with 8 bases aligning to TRBD2. The germline V gene has CDR1 DFQATT and CDR2 SNEGSKA (reference sequence). This CDR3 has 14 residues. V gave up 3 bases and J gave up 4 bases; unmatched junction bases: 5.

The chain joins TRBV25-1 to TRBJ1-5, with 9 bases lining up with TRBD1. The CDR3 consists of 15 residues. Germline V gene sequence: CDR1 MGHDK, CDR2 SYGVNS. The trim removed 3 bases at V and 2 bases at J, leaving 2 bases unmatched. CDR3 nucleotides: TGTGCCAGCAGTGAGAGGACAGGGGGCAATCAGCCCCAGCATTTT. This encodes CASSERTGGNQPQHF. The whole variable domain, remainder taken from reference TRBV25-1 and TRBJ1-5, is EADIYQTPRYLVIGTGKKITLECSQTMGHDKMYWYQQDPGMELHLIHYSYGVNSTEKGDLSSESTVSRIRTEHFPLTLESARPSHTSQYLCASSERTGGNQPQHFGDGTRLSIL.

This chain connects TRBV10-3 to TRBJ2-7, with 9 bases that match TRBD1. In germline, CDR1 is ENHRY, CDR2 SYGVKD. V dropped 8 bases and J dropped 3; count of bases not matched to a gene: 8. The CDR3 is 14 residues long. The CDR3: CAIQFDRGIYEQYF. DNA of the CDR3: TGTGCCATCCAATTCGACAGGGGGATCTACGAGCAGTACTTC.

This rearrangement joins TRBV7-3 to TRBJ2-5, with D maybe TRBD2 (7 bases). V gave up 0 bases and J gave up 2 bases, with 16 bases separating them. The CDR3 sequence is 17 residues long. CDR1 is SGHTA and CDR2 is FQGTGA in the germline V gene. CDR3 bases: TGTGCCAGCAGCTTAACATCGGCGGGGGCACTACAAGAGACCCAGTACTTC. Its protein is CASSLTSAGALQETQYF.

This sequence joins TRBV7-6 and TRBJ2-7; TRBD2 agrees at 7 bases. V trimming: 1 base; J trimming: 2 bases; junction bases outside the gene matches: 5. The CDR3 sequence is 15 residues long. Germline V lookup: CDR1 SGHVS, CDR2 FNYEAQ. CDR3 sequence: CASSLVASGAYEQYF. The DNA of the CDR3 is TGTGCCAGCAGCTTAGTGGCTAGCGGAGCCTACGAGCAGTACTTC.

This chain joins TRBV11-2 and TRBJ2-1, with 8 bases that match TRBD2. Germline assignment: CDR1 SGHAT and CDR2 FQNNGV. Trimming took 3 bases from V and 0 from J; bases not matched to a gene: 10. CDR3 length equals 18 residues. The CDR3: CASSFFRPSGGSYNEQFF. The DNA of the CDR3 is TGTGCCAGCAGCTTCTTCAGGCCGAGCGGGGGCTCCTACAATGAGCAGTTCTTC.

This clone was seen more than once but under ten times. This chain uses TRBV12-3 or TRBV12-4 with TRBJ2-5; TRBD1 agrees at 8 bases. Germline trimming cut 7 bases from V and 4 bases from J; bases unmatched to any gene: 5. The CDR3 is 13 residues long. The CDR3 region is CASKRTGTETQYF. The CDR3 bases are TGTGCCAGCAAGCGGACAGGGACAGAGACCCAGTACTTC.

This clone came up once. Other DNA sequences in the same sample also yield this CDR3. The chain uses TRBV5-1 and TRBJ1-3; D gene ambiguous. The CDR3 loop spans 13 amino acids. Trimming took 4 bases from V and 0 from J, leaving 5 bases between them. CDR1 and CDR2 from the germline V gene are SGHRS and YFSETQ. The CDR3 region is CASSLSSGNTIYF. The CDR3 DNA sequence: TGCGCCAGCAGCCTGAGCTCTGGAAACACCATATATTTT.

As to this clone: This CDR3 is also generated by other DNA sequences in the sample. This chain joins TRBV5-1 and TRBJ2-3, with 11 bases lining up with TRBD2. V shed 3 bases and J 3 bases; nucleotides not matched to a gene: 6. Germline V lookup: CDR1 SGHRS, CDR2 YFSETQ. The CDR3 is 16 residues long. The CDR3 spells CASSSTSGGGTDTQYF. As DNA, the CDR3 is TGCGCCAGCAGCTCAACTAGCGGGGGTGGGACAGATACGCAGTATTTT.

This clone was observed a handful of times. The chain joins TRBV13 to TRBJ2-7; 9 bases map to TRBD1. The ends lost 3 bases at V and 6 bases at J; junction bases unmatched: 6. Germline assignment: CDR1 PRHDT and CDR2 FYEKMQ (reference sequence). There are 14 residues in the CDR3. CDR3 amino acids: CASSFRDRAGEQYF. The CDR3 DNA sequence: TGTGCCAGCAGCTTTAGGGACAGGGCTGGCGAGCAGTACTTC.

The V call is TRBV11-3, the J call TRBJ2-5; a weak D match, TRBD1 (6 bases). The length of the CDR3 is 14 residues. Trimming left V 0 bases short and J 9 bases short, with 14 bases between. CDR1 is SGHNT and CDR2 is YENEEA in the germline V gene. The CDR3: CASSLDGAGVAQYF. The DNA of the CDR3 is TGTGCCAGCAGCTTAGACGGAGCAGGGGTGGCCCAGTACTTC.

The gene calls are TRBV5-1 and TRBJ2-5; no firm D call. Germline V gene sequence: CDR1 SGHRS, CDR2 YFSETQ. Trimming left V 5 bases short and J 3 bases short, with 5 bases between. The length of the CDR3 is 11 residues. The CDR3 sequence: CASRREETQYF. CDR3 sequence (DNA): TGCGCCAGCAGGCGAGAAGAGACCCAGTACTTC. Looking up the rest from reference TRBV5-1 and TRBJ2-5 gives the full variable domain: KAGVTQTPRYLIKTRGQQVTLSCSPISGHRSVSWYQQTPGQGLQFLFEYFSETQRNKGNFPGRFSGRQFSNSRSEMNVSTLELGDSALYLCASRREETQYFGPGTRLLVL.

The chain carries TRBV5-1 and TRBJ1-2; the D is unclear. Germline assignment: CDR1 SGHRS and CDR2 YFSETQ. V lost 3 bases and J 4 bases, leaving 16 bases between the germline ends. The CDR3 runs to 15 residues. This CDR3 reads CASSSNTGTVYGYTF. CDR3 DNA sequence: TGCGCCAGCAGCTCAAACACTGGAACAGTCTATGGCTACACCTTC. Based on the CDR3 plus reference TRBV5-1 and TRBJ1-2, the full variable domain is KAGVTQTPRYLIKTRGQQVTLSCSPISGHRSVSWYQQTPGQGLQFLFEYFSETQRNKGNFPGRFSGRQFSNSRSEMNVSTLELGDSALYLCASSSNTGTVYGYTFGSGTRLTVV.

The chain couples TRBV7-9 to TRBJ1-2; D unresolved. The CDR3 loop spans 13 amino acids. CDR1 and CDR2 (germline): SEHNR, FQNEAQ (reference sequence). V was pared by 5 bases and J by 8 bases, with 15 bases between. The CDR3 spells CASSPLAPWGYTF. CDR3 DNA: TGTGCCAGCAGCCCCCTGGCCCCATGGGGCTACACCTTC.

V gene TRBV18 combines with J gene TRBJ2-1; D is perhaps TRBD2 (5 bases). Germline V gene data show CDR1 as KGHSH and CDR2 as LQKENI. The germline V and J ends were trimmed by 1 base and 6 bases, with 10 bases remaining between them. The CDR3 extends over 14 amino acids. The CDR3 bases are TGTGCCAGCTCACCACTTTCGGGAACCAATGAGCAGTTCTTC. It translates to CASSPLSGTNEQFF.

The chain carries TRBV28 and TRBJ1-6, with no clear D. The ends were cut back, 3 bases at V and 7 bases at J, with 7 bases in the middle. Germline CDR1 MDHEN, CDR2 SYDVKM. CDR3 size: 13 residues. The CDR3 bases are TGTGCCAGCAGTTTCAACAGAAATTCACCCCTCCACTTT. Amino acid sequence: CASSFNRNSPLHF.

This chain connects TRBV19 to TRBJ1-1, with a tentative D call TRBD1 (6 bases). Germline V CDR1 and CDR2: LNHDA, SQIVND (reference sequence). The V end lost 6 bases, the J end lost 5 bases, and 13 bases lay between the germline ends. The CDR3 has 13 amino acids. CDR3 in amino acids: CASSEQGGTEAFF. Here the CDR3 DNA reads TGTGCCAGTAGCGAACAGGGAGGGACTGAAGCTTTCTTT.

J is TRBJ1-2 and V is TRBV5-4; D is perhaps TRBD1 (6 bases). Deletions cut 5 bases from V and 5 bases from J, with 16 bases between. The CDR3 length is 14 residues. Germline lookup yields CDR1 SGHNT and CDR2 YYREEE (reference sequence). CDR3: CASSLDSRLYGYTF. For the CDR3, the DNA is TGTGCCAGCAGTCTGGACAGCCGACTGTATGGCTACACCTTC.

The chain has TRBV6-1 and TRBJ1-2, with D maybe TRBD1 (5 bases). Trimming took off 3 bases at V and 4 bases at J, with 21 bases between the two ends. Germline assignment: CDR1 MNHNS and CDR2 SASEGT. This CDR3 has 17 amino acids. CDR3 bases: TGTGCCAGCAGTGATGGTTGGGTCGGGGGTCTCAGCTATGGCTACACCTTC. Residues: CASSDGWVGGLSYGYTF.

V gene TRBV11-3 combines with J gene TRBJ1-2; possible D gene TRBD1, 6 bases. From germline, CDR1 is SGHNT and CDR2 YENEEA. Trimming shortened V by 1 base and J by 4 bases, and 16 bases separated the two germline ends. The CDR3 has 16 amino acids. Here the CDR3 DNA reads TGTGCCAGCAGCTTAGGGTACAGGGATGGTTTCTATGGCTACACCTTC. Protein sequence: CASSLGYRDGFYGYTF. Looking up the rest from reference TRBV11-3 and TRBJ1-2 gives the full variable domain: EAGVVQSPRYKIIEKKQPVAFWCNPISGHNTLYWYLQNLGQGPELLIRYENEEAVDDSQLPKDRFSAERLKGVDSTLKIQPAELGDSAVYLCASSLGYRDGFYGYTFGSGTRLTVV.

This chain uses TRBV6-5 with TRBJ1-5; the match to TRBD1 covers 9 bases. Germline CDR1 and CDR2: MNHEY and SVGAGI. The CDR3 runs 14 residues. With 5 bases clipped from V and 10 bases from J, the junction kept 9 bases outside the gene matches. The DNA of the CDR3 is TGTGCCAGCAGTCTTGTGACAGGGGGGGTACCCCAGCATTTT. This codes for CASSLVTGGVPQHF.